A selection of T cell receptor beta chains follows, all from one sample in a study of PD-L1 blockade in urothelial cancer. The data were produced by immunoSEQ multiplex PCR, yet TCRdb's version contains in-frame clones alone and is incomplete. Of approximately 51,000 clones in the sample, 86% were seen once. Specimen: PBMCs, collected around atezolizumab (anti-PD-L1) treatment. The receptors here all came from a man aged 55 to 70 with urothelial cancer. Each CDR3 is given with its conserved first and last residue. D genes are given only for firm matches. A clone size is listed for some rows: how often the clone was seen (once, few, many), or a class if it is expanded.

CASSLVATSYNEQFF TGTGCCAGCAGCTTAGTAGCGACCTCCTACAATGAGCAGTTCTTC TRBJ2-1 NA TRBV7-2 NA
CASSQDTQDLSQPQHF TGCGCCAGCAGCCAAGATACCCAGGATTTATCCCAGCCCCAGCATTTT TRBJ1-5 few TRBV4-3 NA
CASSEFRGSYSNEQFF TGTGCCAGCAGTGAATTTAGGGGATCATACTCCAATGAGCAGTTCTTC TRBJ2-1 many TRBV2 NA
CASSQETPQGSGELFF TGCGCCAGCAGCCAAGAGACGCCACAGGGGTCCGGGGAGCTGTTTTTT TRBJ2-2 NA TRBV4-3 TRBD1
CASSVGAGGPAQYF TGTGCCAGCAGCGTAGGAGCGGGAGGGCCGGCGCAGTATTTT TRBJ2-3 NA TRBV9 TRBD2
CASSTGQFPLGEKLFF TGTGCCAGTAGTACGGGACAGTTCCCCTTGGGTGAAAAACTGTTTTTT TRBJ1-4 NA TRBV19 TRBD1
CASSLDGGGGTDTQYF TGCGCCAGCAGCTTGGACGGGGGGGGAGGCACAGATACGCAGTATTTT TRBJ2-3 NA TRBV5-1 TRBD2
CASKPGGEKLFF TGTGCCAGCAAACCGGGGGGCGAAAAACTGTTTTTT TRBJ1-4 NA TRBV2 NA
CASSPPGQGFYEQYF TGTGCCAGCTCACCACCGGGACAGGGATTTTACGAGCAGTACTTC TRBJ2-7 NA TRBV18 TRBD1
CASSPLFTYEQYF TGTGCCAGCAGCCCCCTCTTTACATACGAGCAGTACTTC TRBJ2-7 NA TRBV14 NA
CAWSPGAGVYGRTGELFF TGTGCCTGGAGTCCCGGGGCGGGAGTTTACGGGCGCACCGGGGAGCTGTTTTTT TRBJ2-2 NA TRBV30 TRBD2
CASSLGLATDTQYF TGTGCCAGCAGCTTGGGACTAGCTACAGATACGCAGTATTTT TRBJ2-3 NA TRBV5-6 TRBD2
CASSKRWTGAEAFF TGTGCCAGCAGTAAAAGATGGACCGGGGCTGAAGCTTTCTTT TRBJ1-1 NA TRBV6-5 NA
CASSSPAADTQYF TGCGCCAGCAGCTCCCCAGCGGCAGATACGCAGTATTTT TRBJ2-3 NA TRBV5-1 NA
CASSLGLAVETQYF TGTGCTAGCAGCTTAGGACTAGCCGTAGAGACCCAGTACTTC TRBJ2-5 NA TRBV7-7 TRBD2
CAIGQTGGTQPQHF TGTGCCATCGGCCAGACAGGGGGCACTCAGCCCCAGCATTTT TRBJ1-5 NA TRBV10-3 TRBD1
CASSLDRPATDTQYF TGTGCCAGCAGCTTGGACAGACCCGCCACAGATACGCAGTATTTT TRBJ2-3 NA TRBV9 NA
CASGLGAGETQYF TGTGCTAGTGGTTTGGGAGCGGGGGAGACCCAGTACTTC TRBJ2-5 NA TRBV12-5 TRBD2
CASSYSGNTIYF TGTGCCAGCAGCTATAGCGGAAACACCATATATTTT TRBJ1-3 NA TRBV28 NA
CASSSMTVQETQYF TGTGCCAGCAGCTCCATGACAGTCCAAGAGACCCAGTACTTC TRBJ2-5 once TRBV7-2 NA
CASRQTGSITDTQYF TGTGCCAGCAGACAAACGGGTTCTATCACAGATACGCAGTATTTT TRBJ2-3 few TRBV6-5 NA
CASSQEGSSGSYEQYF TGTGCCAGCAGCCAAGAAGGGAGTAGCGGGAGCTACGAGCAGTACTTC TRBJ2-7 NA TRBV4-2 TRBD2
CASSGQGVTGELFF TGTGCCAGCAGCGGTCAGGGGGTTACCGGGGAGCTGTTTTTT TRBJ2-2 few TRBV6-1 TRBD1
CASGLAGEQETQYF TGCGCCAGCGGACTAGCGGGAGAGCAAGAGACCCAGTACTTC TRBJ2-5 NA TRBV5-1 TRBD2
CASSPTSGSTDTQYF TGTGCCAGCAGTCCGACTAGCGGAAGCACAGATACGCAGTATTTT TRBJ2-3 NA TRBV7-9 TRBD2
CASSEALRGQPSYEQYF TGTGCCAGCAGTGAAGCGCTCCGGGGACAGCCCTCCTACGAGCAGTACTTC TRBJ2-7 NA TRBV6-1 TRBD1
CASSFFVRRQNEKLFF TGCGCCAGCAGCTTTTTCGTAAGGCGGCAGAATGAAAAACTGTTTTTT TRBJ1-4 NA TRBV5-1 NA
CAWNRGISYEQYF TGTGCCTGGAATAGGGGAATCTCCTACGAGCAGTACTTC TRBJ2-7 NA TRBV30 NA
CASSHTTTSGDTGELFF TGTGCCAGCAGCCACACCACGACTAGCGGGGACACCGGGGAGCTGTTTTTT TRBJ2-2 NA TRBV4-2 TRBD2
CASSYSAGEFF TGTGCCAGCAGTTACTCGGCGGGGGAGTTCTTC TRBJ2-1 NA TRBV6-5 TRBD2
CASSLSRTGELFF TGTGCCAGCAGCTTAAGCCGGACCGGGGAGCTGTTTTTT TRBJ2-2 NA TRBV7-8 NA
CASSREGGGRTYGYTF TGTGCCAGCAGCCGAGAGGGGGGGGGACGTACTTATGGCTACACCTTC TRBJ1-2 once TRBV5-4 NA
CASSRAGVESGANVLTF TGTGCCAGCAGTCGAGCGGGGGTGGAATCTGGGGCCAACGTCCTGACTTTC TRBJ2-6 once TRBV28 TRBD2
CASSPQGADEKLFF TGCGCCAGCAGCCCACAGGGGGCGGATGAAAAACTGTTTTTT TRBJ1-4 NA TRBV4-1 TRBD1
CASTNRTDAYEQYF TGTGCCAGCACCAACCGGACTGACGCCTACGAGCAGTACTTC TRBJ2-7 NA TRBV5-4 NA
CASSIPTGLNEKLFF TGTGCCAGTAGTATCCCGACAGGCCTCAATGAAAAACTGTTTTTT TRBJ1-4 NA TRBV19 NA
CASTSPTGTGDGELFF TGTGCCAGCACTTCTCCGACCGGGACAGGGGACGGGGAGCTGTTTTTT TRBJ2-2 NA TRBV28 TRBD1
CASSFERRTGELFF TGTGCCAGCAGCTTTGAGCGGCGAACCGGGGAGCTGTTTTTT TRBJ2-2 NA TRBV5-8 NA
CSATGSGELFF TGCAGTGCGACTGGATCCGGGGAGCTGTTTTTT TRBJ2-2 few TRBV20-1 NA
CASSTIRPAAFEAFF TGTGCCAGCAGTACCATCAGGCCAGCAGCATTTGAAGCTTTCTTT TRBJ1-1 few TRBV7-9 NA
CASKQSGSGEQYF TGTGCCAGCAAACAGTCTGGCTCCGGCGAGCAGTACTTC TRBJ2-7 NA TRBV6-1 NA
CASSLRQGSQKLFF TGTGCCAGCAGTCTACGACAGGGGTCCCAAAAACTGTTTTTT TRBJ1-4 NA TRBV28 TRBD1
CSVGTGRDYGYTF TGCAGCGTTGGGACAGGGAGAGACTATGGCTACACCTTC TRBJ1-2 NA TRBV29-1 TRBD1
CASSWAAGGATYNEQFF TGCGCCAGCAGCTGGGCAGCGGGGGGAGCCACCTACAATGAGCAGTTCTTC TRBJ2-1 NA TRBV5-1 TRBD2
CASRVSGASGNTIYF TGTGCCAGCAGAGTCAGCGGAGCCTCTGGAAACACCATATATTTT TRBJ1-3 NA TRBV28 NA